A selection of T cell receptor beta chains follows, all from one sample in a study of blood T cell repertoires in COVID-19. Sequencing was performed with immunoSEQ multiplex PCR; in TCRdb, only in-frame clones are kept and a portion is missing. The data hold 150,000 or so clones, with approximately 80% observed a single time. Sequencing input: PBMCs or T cells enriched from blood (not recorded which). All receptors derive from a man aged 35-49 years who had recovered from COVID-19. Both conserved end residues are part of each CDR3. D genes are given only for firm matches. Rows give clone size only sometimes, using once, few, many, or a class for an expanded clone.

V gene	D gene	J gene	clone size	CDR3 DNA	CDR3 protein
TRBV5-1	TRBD2	TRBJ2-3	.	TGCGCCAGCAGCTTGTGGCTAGCGGGGGGAACTAGCACAGATACGCAGTATTTT	CASSLWLAGGTSTDTQYF
TRBV4-2	TRBD2	TRBJ2-2	.	TGTGCCAGCAGCCTGCGCGGGGGACTATCGAACACCGGGGAGCTGTTTTTT	CASSLRGGLSNTGELFF
TRBV5-6	TRBD2	TRBJ2-5	once	TGTGCCAGCAGCTCACCCCCGGGACTACCAGTCTCCGAGACCCAGTACTTC	CASSSPPGLPVSETQYF
TRBV19	TRBD2	TRBJ2-5	.	TGTGCCAGTAGACTAGCGGGGGGGCTCCAAGAGACCCAGTACTTC	CASRLAGGLQETQYF
TRBV6-5	.	TRBJ1-2	.	TGTGCCAGCATCCCCCGTCCAGGGTATGGCTACACCTTC	CASIPRPGYGYTF
TRBV10-2	TRBD2	TRBJ2-3	.	TGCGCCAGCAGTGAAAAGCGGGGGGCAGGAGATACGCAGTATTTT	CASSEKRGAGDTQYF
TRBV27	TRBD2	TRBJ2-3	.	TGTGCCAGCAGCCCGGGCGGGAGGGGCACAGATACGCAGTATTTT	CASSPGGRGTDTQYF
TRBV6-5	.	TRBJ1-3	.	TGTGCCAGCAGTTATCACAGGGAGGGGAGCACCATATATTTT	CASSYHREGSTIYF
TRBV7-2	.	TRBJ2-4	.	TGTGCCAGCAGCTTAGTGGGGGGGCGATCCCTAGTAGCCAAAAACATTCAGTACTTC	CASSLVGGRSLVAKNIQYF
TRBV15	.	TRBJ1-2	.	TGTGCCACCAGTCCCAAATCTAAAGGGGGTTACGGCTACACCTTC	CATSPKSKGGYGYTF
TRBV30	.	TRBJ1-5	few	TGTGCCTGGAGTGGATCTGGAGGGGCCTCAAGCAATCAGCCCCAGCATTTT	CAWSGSGGASSNQPQHF
TRBV3-1/TRBV3-2	TRBD1	TRBJ2-4	.	TGTGCCAGCAGCTCCCGGGACAGGCGGCCCCCGAACATTCAGTACTTC	CASSSRDRRPPNIQYF
TRBV5-6	.	TRBJ2-4	.	TGTGCCAGCAGCTTGGCCGGTCTAGCCAAAAACATTCAGTACTTC	CASSLAGLAKNIQYF
TRBV10-3	TRBD2	TRBJ2-1	.	TGTGCCATCAGTCCCCCTAGCGGGGGGTTTGAGCAGTTCTTC	CAISPPSGGFEQFF
TRBV7-3	TRBD2	TRBJ2-3	.	TGTGCCAGCTCCCGGGGGGGGACAGATACGCAGTATTTT	CASSRGGTDTQYF
TRBV19	.	TRBJ1-5	once	TGTGCCAGTAGGCCAACAGGGCTCGCGAATCAGCCCCAGCATTTT	CASRPTGLANQPQHF
TRBV29-1	.	TRBJ1-1	.	TGCAGTTCATCCGGGACTCTGAACACTGAAGCTTTCTTT	CSSSGTLNTEAFF
TRBV30	TRBD1	TRBJ1-6	.	TGTGCCGGGACAGGGGGCTCCTATAATTCACCCCTCCACTTT	CAGTGGSYNSPLHF
TRBV28	.	TRBJ1-2	.	TGTGCCAGCAGCCGGCAGGGTCGTTATGGCTACACCTTC	CASSRQGRYGYTF
TRBV27	TRBD2	TRBJ2-7	.	TGTGCCAGCAGTCCCGACGGCGGGGGAACCTACGAGCAGTACTTC	CASSPDGGGTYEQYF
TRBV18	TRBD1	TRBJ2-5	.	TGTGCCAGCTCATCCCCAACCGCAGGGGGCCAAGAGACCCAGTACTTC	CASSSPTAGGQETQYF
TRBV6-2/TRBV6-3	TRBD2	TRBJ2-7	.	TGTGCCAGCAGTTACCAGCGGGGGGTGCTCGAGCAGTACTTC	CASSYQRGVLEQYF
TRBV15	.	TRBJ1-1	.	TGTGCCACCAGCAGAGATCATCAGATGAACACTGAAGCTTTCTTT	CATSRDHQMNTEAFF
TRBV3-1/TRBV3-2	.	TRBJ1-2	.	TGTGCCAGCAGCACGGGGAGGAGGGATGGCTACACCTTC	CASSTGRRDGYTF
TRBV6-5	.	TRBJ1-2	.	TGTGCCAGCAGTTACTCACGGGATAGAGGCTACACCTTC	CASSYSRDRGYTF
TRBV7-2	.	TRBJ1-5	few	TGTGCCAGCAGCTTAAGCCGGGTCGCGATTCAGCCCCAGCATTTT	CASSLSRVAIQPQHF
TRBV5-4	.	TRBJ2-3	once	TGTGCCAGCACCCCTTCAGGGGCGGGCACAGATACGCAGTATTTT	CASTPSGAGTDTQYF
TRBV7-9	TRBD1	TRBJ1-1	.	TGTGCCAGCAGCTTAGAGGGCAGGGGGACTGAAGCTTTCTTT	CASSLEGRGTEAFF
TRBV4-2	.	TRBJ1-5	.	TGTGCCAGCAGTCGGGCCGGGGAAAGCAATCAGCCCCAGCATTTT	CASSRAGESNQPQHF
TRBV30	.	TRBJ1-5	once	TGTGCCTGGAGTAGAGGGAAAGGAGGCAATCAGCCCCAGCATTTT	CAWSRGKGGNQPQHF
TRBV2	TRBD1	TRBJ1-2	.	TGTGCCAGCAGTGGACAGGGGGTGCTTCTCTTC	CASSGQGVLLF
TRBV5-4	TRBD2	TRBJ2-2	.	TGTGCCAGCAGCTTGGCCTTTAGCGGGGGTACCACCGGGGAGCTGTTTTTT	CASSLAFSGGTTGELFF
TRBV5-4	TRBD2	TRBJ2-1	.	TGTGCCAGCAGCCGGGGGGGAGGGGCCCAATACAATGAGCAGTTCTTC	CASSRGGGAQYNEQFF
TRBV19	TRBD1	TRBJ1-3	.	TGTGCCAGTAGTAGGGGACAGCGAAACACCATATATTTT	CASSRGQRNTIYF
TRBV2	.	TRBJ2-1	.	TGTGCCAGCCGCTTTGTCGCGGCTGAGCAGTTCTTC	CASRFVAAEQFF
TRBV7-9	.	TRBJ1-5	.	TGTGCCAGCAGCTTAGGATCCTTAGGGAGGTCAAATCAGCCCCAGCATTTT	CASSLGSLGRSNQPQHF
TRBV7-2	.	TRBJ1-1	once	TGTGCCAGCAGCTTAAAAAGGTCAGGCTATGGGAACACTGAAGCTTTCTTT	CASSLKRSGYGNTEAFF
TRBV4-1	TRBD1	TRBJ1-1	.	TGCGCCAGCAGCCCTAGACAGGGTGGGAGGACTGAAGCTTTCTTT	CASSPRQGGRTEAFF
TRBV6-1	.	TRBJ2-2	.	TGTGCCAGCAGTGACAGGGGGGCGGCCGGGGAGCTGTTTTTT	CASSDRGAAGELFF
TRBV7-6	TRBD1	TRBJ2-4	.	TGTGCCAGCAGCTCACGGACAGGGGGAGGTTTATCCAAAAACATTCAGTACTTC	CASSSRTGGGLSKNIQYF
TRBV28	.	TRBJ2-1	.	TGTGCCACCAACGCCGTAGCTTATGAGCAGTTCTTC	CATNAVAYEQFF
TRBV10-3	.	TRBJ2-3	.	TGTGCCATCAGTGAAATTAGGGGGGGGAGCACAGATACGCAGTATTTT	CAISEIRGGSTDTQYF
TRBV7-3	.	TRBJ2-3	.	TGTGCCAGCAGCCGAGGATTTAGCACAGATACGCAGTATTTT	CASSRGFSTDTQYF
TRBV30	TRBD2	TRBJ2-5	.	TGTGCCTGGAGCGGCGCTAGCGGGGGATGGGAGACCCAGTACTTC	CAWSGASGGWETQYF
TRBV9	TRBD1	TRBJ1-2	.	TGTGCCAGCAGCGGGGGACAGGGGACCGGCTACACCTTC	CASSGGQGTGYTF
TRBV5-1	.	TRBJ2-1	few	TGCGCCAGCAGCTGGACAGAAAGCAACAATGAGCAGTTCTTC	CASSWTESNNEQFF
TRBV30	TRBD1	TRBJ1-1	.	TGTGCCTGGAATCCCGGGACAGCGAACACTGAAGCTTTCTTT	CAWNPGTANTEAFF
TRBV11-1	.	TRBJ2-1	few	TGTGCCAGCAGCTTAGCTGGAGACCCCTACAATGAGCAGTTCTTC	CASSLAGDPYNEQFF